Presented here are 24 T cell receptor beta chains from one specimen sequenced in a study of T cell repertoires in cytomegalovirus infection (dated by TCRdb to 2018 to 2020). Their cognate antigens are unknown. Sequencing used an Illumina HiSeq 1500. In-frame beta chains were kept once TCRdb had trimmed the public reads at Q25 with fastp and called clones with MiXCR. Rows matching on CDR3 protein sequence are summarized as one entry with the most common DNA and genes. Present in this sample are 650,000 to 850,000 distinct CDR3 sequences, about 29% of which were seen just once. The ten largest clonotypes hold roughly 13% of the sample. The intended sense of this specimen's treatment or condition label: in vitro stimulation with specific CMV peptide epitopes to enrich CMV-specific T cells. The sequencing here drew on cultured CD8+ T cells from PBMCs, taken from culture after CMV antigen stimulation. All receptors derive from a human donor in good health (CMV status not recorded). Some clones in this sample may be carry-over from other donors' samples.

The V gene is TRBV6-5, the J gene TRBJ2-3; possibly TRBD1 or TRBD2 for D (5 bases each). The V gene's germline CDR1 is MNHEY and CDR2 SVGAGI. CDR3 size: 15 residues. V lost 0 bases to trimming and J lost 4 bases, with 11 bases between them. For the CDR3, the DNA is TGTGCCAGCAGTTACTCGAGAGGGGCCTCAGATACGCAGTATTTT. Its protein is CASSYSRGASDTQYF.

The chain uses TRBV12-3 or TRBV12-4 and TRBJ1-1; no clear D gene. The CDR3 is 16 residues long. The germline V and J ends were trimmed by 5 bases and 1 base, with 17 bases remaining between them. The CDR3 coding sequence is TGTGCCAGCAGTCTAACGTGGGGTGGGGAGAACACTGAAGCTTTCTTT. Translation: CASSLTWGGENTEAFF.

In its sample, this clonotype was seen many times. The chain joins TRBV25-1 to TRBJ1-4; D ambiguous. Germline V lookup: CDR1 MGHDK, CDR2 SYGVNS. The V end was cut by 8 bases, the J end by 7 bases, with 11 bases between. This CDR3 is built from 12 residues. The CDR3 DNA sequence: TGTGCCAGCCAGCTAGGTGGTGAAAAACTGTTTTTT. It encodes CASQLGGEKLFF.

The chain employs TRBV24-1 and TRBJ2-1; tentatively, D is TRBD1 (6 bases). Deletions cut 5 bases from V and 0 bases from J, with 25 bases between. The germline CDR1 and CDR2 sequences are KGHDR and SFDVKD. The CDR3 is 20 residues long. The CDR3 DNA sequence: TGTGCCACCAGTGTCAGAGAACCGCGGACAGTGTTTTCCTCCTACAATGAGCAGTTCTTC. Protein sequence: CATSVREPRTVFSSYNEQFF.

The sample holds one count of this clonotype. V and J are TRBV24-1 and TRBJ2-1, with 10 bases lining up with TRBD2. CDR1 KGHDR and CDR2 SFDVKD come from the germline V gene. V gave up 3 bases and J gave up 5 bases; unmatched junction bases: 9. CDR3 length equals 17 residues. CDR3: CATSDGGSGGIDNEQFF. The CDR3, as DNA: TGTGCCACCAGTGATGGGGGTAGCGGGGGGATCGACAATGAGCAGTTCTTC.

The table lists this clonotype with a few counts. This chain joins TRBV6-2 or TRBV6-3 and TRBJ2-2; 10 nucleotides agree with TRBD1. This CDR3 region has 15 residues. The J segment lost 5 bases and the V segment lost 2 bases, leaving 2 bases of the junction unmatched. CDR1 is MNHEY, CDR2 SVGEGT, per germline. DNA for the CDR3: TGTGCCAGCAGTTACGACAGGGGGCGAACCGGGGAGCTGTTTTTT. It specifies CASSYDRGRTGELFF.

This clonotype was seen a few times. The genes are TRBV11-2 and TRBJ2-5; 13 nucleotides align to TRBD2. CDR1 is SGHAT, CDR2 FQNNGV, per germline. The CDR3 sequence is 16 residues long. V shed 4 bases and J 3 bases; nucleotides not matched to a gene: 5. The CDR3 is CASSSRTSGGEETQYF. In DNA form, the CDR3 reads TGTGCCAGCAGCTCGCGGACTAGCGGGGGCGAAGAGACCCAGTACTTC.

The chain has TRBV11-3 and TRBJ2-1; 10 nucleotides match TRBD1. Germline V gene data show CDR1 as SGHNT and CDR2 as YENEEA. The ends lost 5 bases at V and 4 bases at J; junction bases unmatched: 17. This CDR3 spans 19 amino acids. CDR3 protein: CASSMGPTRDRGWYNEQFF. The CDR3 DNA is TGTGCCAGCAGCATGGGACCAACCCGGGACAGGGGCTGGTACAATGAGCAGTTCTTC. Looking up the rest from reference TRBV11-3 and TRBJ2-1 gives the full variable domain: EAGVVQSPRYKIIEKKQPVAFWCNPISGHNTLYWYLQNLGQGPELLIRYENEEAVDDSQLPKDRFSAERLKGVDSTLKIQPAELGDSAVYLCASSMGPTRDRGWYNEQFFGPGTRLTVL.

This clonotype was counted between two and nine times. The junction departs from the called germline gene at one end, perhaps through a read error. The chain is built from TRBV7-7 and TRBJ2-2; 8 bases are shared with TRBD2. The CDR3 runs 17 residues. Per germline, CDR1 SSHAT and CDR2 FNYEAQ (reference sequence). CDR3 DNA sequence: TGTGCTAGCAGCTTGACGCGGGGGGCCTCATCCCCCGGGGAGCTGTTTTTT. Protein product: CASSLTRGASSPGELFF. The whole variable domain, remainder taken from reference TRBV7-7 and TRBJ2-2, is GAGVSQSPRYKVTKRGQDVTLRCDPISSHATLYWYQQALGQGPEFLTYFNYEAQPDKSGLPSDRFSAERPEGSISTLTIQRTEQRDSAMYRCASSLTRGASSPGELFFGEGSRLTVL.

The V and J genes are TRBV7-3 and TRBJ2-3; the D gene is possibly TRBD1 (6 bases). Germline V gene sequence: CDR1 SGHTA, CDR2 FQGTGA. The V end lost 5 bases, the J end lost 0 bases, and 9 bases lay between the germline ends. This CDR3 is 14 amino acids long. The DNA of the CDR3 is TGTGCCAGCAGCGCGACAGGCAGCACAGATACGCAGTATTTT. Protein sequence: CASSATGSTDTQYF.

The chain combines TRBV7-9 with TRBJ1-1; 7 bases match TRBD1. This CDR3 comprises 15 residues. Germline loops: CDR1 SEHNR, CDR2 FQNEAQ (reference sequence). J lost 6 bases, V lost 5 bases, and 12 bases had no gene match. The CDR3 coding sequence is TGTGCCAGCAGCACTATACAGGGGAATAGAGCTGAAGCTTTCTTT. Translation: CASSTIQGNRAEAFF. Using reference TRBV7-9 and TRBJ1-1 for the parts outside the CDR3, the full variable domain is DTGVSQNPRHKITKRGQNVTFRCDPISEHNRLYWYRQTLGQGPEFLTYFQNEAQLEKSRLLSDRFSAERPKGSFSTLEIQRTEQGDSAMYLCASSTIQGNRAEAFFGQGTRLTVV.

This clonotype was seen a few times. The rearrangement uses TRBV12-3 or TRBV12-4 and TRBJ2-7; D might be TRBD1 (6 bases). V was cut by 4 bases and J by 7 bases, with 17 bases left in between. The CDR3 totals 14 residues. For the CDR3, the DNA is TGTGCCAGCAGTTCCGGGACACCGCCTTGGGAGCAGTACTTC. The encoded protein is CASSSGTPPWEQYF.

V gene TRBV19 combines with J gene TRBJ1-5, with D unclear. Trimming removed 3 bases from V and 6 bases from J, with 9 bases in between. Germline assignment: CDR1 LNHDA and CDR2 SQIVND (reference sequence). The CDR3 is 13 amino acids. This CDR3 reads CASSIDLGQPQHF. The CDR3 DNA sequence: TGTGCCAGTAGTATCGACCTAGGTCAGCCCCAGCATTTT.

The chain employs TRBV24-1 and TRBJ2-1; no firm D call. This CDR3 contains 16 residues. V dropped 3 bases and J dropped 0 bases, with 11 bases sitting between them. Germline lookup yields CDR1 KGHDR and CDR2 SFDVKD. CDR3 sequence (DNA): TGTGCCACCAGTGATCGAGGACCACTCTCCTACAATGAGCAGTTCTTC. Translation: CATSDRGPLSYNEQFF.

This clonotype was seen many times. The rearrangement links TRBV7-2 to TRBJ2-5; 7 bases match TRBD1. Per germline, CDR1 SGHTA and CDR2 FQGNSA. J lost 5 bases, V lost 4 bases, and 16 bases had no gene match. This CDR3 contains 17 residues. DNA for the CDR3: TGTGCCAGCAGCTCTCCCCTTGGTGAAGGGGGCGCTGAGACCCAGTACTTC. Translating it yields CASSSPLGEGGAETQYF.

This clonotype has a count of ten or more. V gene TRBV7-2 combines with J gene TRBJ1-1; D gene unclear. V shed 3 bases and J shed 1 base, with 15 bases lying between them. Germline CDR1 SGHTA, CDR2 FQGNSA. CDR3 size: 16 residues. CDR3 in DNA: TGTGCCAGCAGCTTTAGGAGCCCGTTCGAGAACACTGAAGCTTTCTTT. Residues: CASSFRSPFENTEAFF.

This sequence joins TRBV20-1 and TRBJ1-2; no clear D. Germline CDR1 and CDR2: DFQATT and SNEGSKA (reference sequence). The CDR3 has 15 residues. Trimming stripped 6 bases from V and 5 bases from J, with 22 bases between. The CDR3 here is CSATTAGDWEYGYTF. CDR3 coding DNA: TGCAGTGCCACAACCGCCGGGGATTGGGAATATGGCTACACCTTC.

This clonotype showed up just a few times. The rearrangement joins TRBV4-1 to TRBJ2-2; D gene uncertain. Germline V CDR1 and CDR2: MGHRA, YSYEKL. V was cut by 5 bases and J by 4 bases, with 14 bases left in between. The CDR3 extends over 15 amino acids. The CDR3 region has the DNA TGCGCCAGCAGCGCGCCGGCTGGGTTCACCGGGGAGCTGTTTTTT. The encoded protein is CASSAPAGFTGELFF.

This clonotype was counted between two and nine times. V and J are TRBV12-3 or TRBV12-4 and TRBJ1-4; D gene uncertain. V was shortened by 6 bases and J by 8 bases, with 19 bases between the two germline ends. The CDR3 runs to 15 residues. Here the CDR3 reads CASSPPGRPSEKLFF. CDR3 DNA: TGTGCCAGCAGCCCACCCGGCCGGCCATCGGAAAAACTGTTTTTT.

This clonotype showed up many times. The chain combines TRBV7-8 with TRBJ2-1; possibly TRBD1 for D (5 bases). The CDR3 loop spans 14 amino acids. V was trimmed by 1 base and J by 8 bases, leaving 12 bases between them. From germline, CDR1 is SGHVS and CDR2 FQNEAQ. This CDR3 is CASSLGRTRDEQFF. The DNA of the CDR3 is TGTGCCAGCAGCTTAGGACGGACAAGGGATGAGCAGTTCTTC.

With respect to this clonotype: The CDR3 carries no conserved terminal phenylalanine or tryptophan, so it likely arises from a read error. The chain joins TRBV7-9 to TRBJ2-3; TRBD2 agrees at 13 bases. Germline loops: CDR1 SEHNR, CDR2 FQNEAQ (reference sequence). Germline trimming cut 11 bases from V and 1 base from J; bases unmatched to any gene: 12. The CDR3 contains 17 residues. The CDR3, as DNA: TGTGCCGGACCTCCGGGACTAGCGGGGTTCGGCACAGATACGCAGTATGTT. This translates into CAGPPGLAGFGTDTQYV.

CDR3 region: CAISETGLPYEQYV. CDR3 DNA sequence: TGTGCCATCAGTGAGACAGGGCTTCCCTACGAGCAGTACGTC. V gene TRBV10-3 combines with J gene TRBJ2-7; maybe TRBD1 (6 bases). This CDR3 is built from 14 residues. CDR1 ENHRY and CDR2 SYGVKD come from the germline V gene. V lost 2 bases to trimming and J lost 2 bases, with 10 bases between them.

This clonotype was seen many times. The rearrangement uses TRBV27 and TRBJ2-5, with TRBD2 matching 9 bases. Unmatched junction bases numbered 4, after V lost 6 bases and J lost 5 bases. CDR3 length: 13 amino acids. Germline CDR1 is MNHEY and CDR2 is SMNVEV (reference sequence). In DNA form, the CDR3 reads TGTGCCAGCAGCCCCGGACTAGCGGAGACCCAGTACTTC. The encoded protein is CASSPGLAETQYF.

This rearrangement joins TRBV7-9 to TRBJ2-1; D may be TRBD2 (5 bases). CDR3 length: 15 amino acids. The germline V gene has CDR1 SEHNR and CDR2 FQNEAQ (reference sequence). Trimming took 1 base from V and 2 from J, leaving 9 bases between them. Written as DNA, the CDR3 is TGTGCCAGCAGCTTAGATAGGGAGCCCTACAATGAGCAGTTCTTC. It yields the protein CASSLDREPYNEQFF.